Sequencing of this T cell receptor (beta chain) was carried out in a study of tumor T cells in aggressive B-cell lymphoma. Only in-frame clones appear in the TCRdb table, and some are missing; sequencing was by immunoSEQ multiplex PCR. The sample consists of 10,000 or so clones, around 85% of them appearing once. Germline V gene lookup returns CDR1 SGDLS and CDR2 YYNGEE. Trimming removed 5 bases from V and 7 bases from J; junction bases left unmatched: 5. The CDR3 covers 14 residues. This rearrangement joins TRBV9 to TRBJ2-1; 11 bases map to TRBD1. Sequencing was performed on tumor tissue. This receptor was taken from an adult with diffuse large B cell lymphoma. The chain's CDR3 is CASSGDRGGNEQFF. In DNA form, the CDR3 reads TGTGCCAGCAGTGGGGACAGGGGGGGTAATGAGCAGTTCTTC.